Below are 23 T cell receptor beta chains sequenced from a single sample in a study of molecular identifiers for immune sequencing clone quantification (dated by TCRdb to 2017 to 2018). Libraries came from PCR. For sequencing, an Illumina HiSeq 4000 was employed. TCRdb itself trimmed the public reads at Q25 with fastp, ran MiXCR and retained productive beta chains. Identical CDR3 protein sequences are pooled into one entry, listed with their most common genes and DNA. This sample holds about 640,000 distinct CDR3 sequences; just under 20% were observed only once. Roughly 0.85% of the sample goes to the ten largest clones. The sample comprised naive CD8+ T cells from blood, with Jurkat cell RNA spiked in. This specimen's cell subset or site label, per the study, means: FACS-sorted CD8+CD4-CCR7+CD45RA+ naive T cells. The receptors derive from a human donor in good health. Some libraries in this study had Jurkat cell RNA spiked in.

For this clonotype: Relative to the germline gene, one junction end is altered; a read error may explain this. DNA for the CDR3: TGTGCCAGCAGCTTCAGCGGGACAAGCACAGATGCGCAGTATTTT. Translating it yields CASSFSGTSTDAQYF. The chain combines TRBV7-9 with TRBJ2-3; D is possibly TRBD2 (7 bases). The CDR3 spans 15 residues. Germline V gene lookup returns CDR1 SEHNR and CDR2 FQNEAQ (reference sequence).

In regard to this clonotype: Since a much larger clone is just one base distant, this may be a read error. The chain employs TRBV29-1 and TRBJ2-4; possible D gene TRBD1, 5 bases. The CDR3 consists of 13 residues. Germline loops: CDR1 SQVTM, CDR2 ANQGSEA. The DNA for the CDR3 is TGCAGCGTTGAAAAGACAGACGAAAACATTCTGTACTTC. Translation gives CSVEKTDENILYF.

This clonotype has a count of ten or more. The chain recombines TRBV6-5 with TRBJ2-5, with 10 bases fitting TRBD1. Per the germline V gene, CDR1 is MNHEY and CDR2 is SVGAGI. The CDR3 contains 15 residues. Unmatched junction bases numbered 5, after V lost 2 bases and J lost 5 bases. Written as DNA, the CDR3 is TGTGCCAGCAGTTACGGGACAGGGGTCTGGGAGACCCAGTACTTC. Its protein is CASSYGTGVWETQYF.

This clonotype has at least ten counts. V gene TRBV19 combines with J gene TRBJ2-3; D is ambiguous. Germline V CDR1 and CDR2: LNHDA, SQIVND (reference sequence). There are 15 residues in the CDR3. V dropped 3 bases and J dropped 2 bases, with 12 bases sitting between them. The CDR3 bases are TGTGCCAGTAGTATCCTCCCTGGCTACACAGATACGCAGTATTTT. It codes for CASSILPGYTDTQYF.

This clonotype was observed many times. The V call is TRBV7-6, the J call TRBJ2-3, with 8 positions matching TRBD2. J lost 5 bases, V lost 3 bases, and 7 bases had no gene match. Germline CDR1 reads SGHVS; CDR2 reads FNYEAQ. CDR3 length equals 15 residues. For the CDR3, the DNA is TGTGCCAGCAGCTTCCTAGCGGGTAAACTAGATACGCAGTATTTT. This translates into CASSFLAGKLDTQYF. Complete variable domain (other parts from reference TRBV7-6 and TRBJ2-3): GAGVSQSPRYKVTKRGQDVALRCDPISGHVSLYWYRQALGQGPEFLTYFNYEAQQDKSGLPNDRFSAERPEGSISTLTIQRTEQRDSAMYRCASSFLAGKLDTQYFGPGTRLTVL.

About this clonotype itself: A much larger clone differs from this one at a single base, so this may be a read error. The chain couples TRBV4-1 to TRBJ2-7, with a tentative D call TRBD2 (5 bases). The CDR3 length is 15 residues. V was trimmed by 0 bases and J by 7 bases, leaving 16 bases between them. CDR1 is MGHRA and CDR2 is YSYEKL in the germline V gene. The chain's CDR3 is CASSQDPGRGREQYF. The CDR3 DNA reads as TGCGCCAGCAGCCAAGATCCCGGACGGGGTCGGGAGCAGTACTTC.

The CDR3 here is CASSPEIRQGPQETQYF. The CDR3 bases are TGTGCCAGCAGCCCGGAAATACGACAGGGGCCTCAAGAGACCCAGTACTTC. The V gene is TRBV3-1, the J gene TRBJ2-5, with 8 bases that match TRBD1. The V gene's germline CDR1 is LGHDT and CDR2 YNNKEL (reference sequence). The CDR3 contains 17 residues. V dropped 4 bases and J dropped 2; count of bases not matched to a gene: 12.

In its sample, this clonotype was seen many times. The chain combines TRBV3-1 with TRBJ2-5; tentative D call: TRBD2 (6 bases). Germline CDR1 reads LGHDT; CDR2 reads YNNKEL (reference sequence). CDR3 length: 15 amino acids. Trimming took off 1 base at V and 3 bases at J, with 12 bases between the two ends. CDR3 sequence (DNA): TGTGCCAGCAGCCAAGTTCGGGGGATGGAAGAGACCCAGTACTTC. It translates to CASSQVRGMEETQYF.

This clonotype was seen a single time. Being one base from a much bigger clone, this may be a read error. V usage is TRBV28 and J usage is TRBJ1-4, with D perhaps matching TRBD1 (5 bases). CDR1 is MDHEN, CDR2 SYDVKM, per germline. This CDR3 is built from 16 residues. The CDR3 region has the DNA TGTGCCAGCAGACAACATCAGGGTACAACTAATGAAAAACTGCTTTTT. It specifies CASRQHQGTTNEKLLF.

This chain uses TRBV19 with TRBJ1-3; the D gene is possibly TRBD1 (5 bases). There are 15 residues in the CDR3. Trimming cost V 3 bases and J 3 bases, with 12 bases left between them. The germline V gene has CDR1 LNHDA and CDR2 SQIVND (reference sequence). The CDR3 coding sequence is TGTGCCAGTAGTATCGGGTGGGGGTTTGGAAACACCATATATTTT. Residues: CASSIGWGFGNTIYF.

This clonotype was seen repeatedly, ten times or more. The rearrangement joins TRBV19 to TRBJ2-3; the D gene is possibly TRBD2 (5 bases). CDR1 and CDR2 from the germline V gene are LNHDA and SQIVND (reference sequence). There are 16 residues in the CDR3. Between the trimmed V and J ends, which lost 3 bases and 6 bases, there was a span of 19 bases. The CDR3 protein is CASSIVGPSRADTQYF. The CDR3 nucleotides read TGTGCCAGTAGTATTGTCGGGCCTAGCCGTGCGGATACGCAGTATTTT.

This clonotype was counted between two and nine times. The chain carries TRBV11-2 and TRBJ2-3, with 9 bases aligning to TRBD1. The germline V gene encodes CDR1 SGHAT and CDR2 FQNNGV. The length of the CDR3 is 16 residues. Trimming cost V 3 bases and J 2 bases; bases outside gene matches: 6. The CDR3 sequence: CASSFWRDRATDTQYF. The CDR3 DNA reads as TGTGCCAGCAGCTTTTGGCGGGACAGGGCCACAGATACGCAGTATTTT.

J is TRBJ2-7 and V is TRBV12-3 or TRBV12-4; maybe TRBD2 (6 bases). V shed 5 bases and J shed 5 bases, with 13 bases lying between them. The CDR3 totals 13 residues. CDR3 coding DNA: TGTGCCAGCAGTCCTAGCGCCGGGGACGAGCAGTACTTC. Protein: CASSPSAGDEQYF.

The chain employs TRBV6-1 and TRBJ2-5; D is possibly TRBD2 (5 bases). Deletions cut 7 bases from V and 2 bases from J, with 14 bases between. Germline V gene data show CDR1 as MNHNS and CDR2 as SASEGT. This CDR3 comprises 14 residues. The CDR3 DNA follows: TGTGCCAGCACCAGAATCGGGATGCAAGAGACCCAGTACTTC. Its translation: CASTRIGMQETQYF.

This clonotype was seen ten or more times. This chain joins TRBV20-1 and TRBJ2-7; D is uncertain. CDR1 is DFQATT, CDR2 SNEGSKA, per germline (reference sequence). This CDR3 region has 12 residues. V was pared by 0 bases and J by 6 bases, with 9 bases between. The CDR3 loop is CSARDSGAEQYF. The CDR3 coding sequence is TGCAGTGCTAGAGATTCGGGTGCCGAGCAGTACTTC.

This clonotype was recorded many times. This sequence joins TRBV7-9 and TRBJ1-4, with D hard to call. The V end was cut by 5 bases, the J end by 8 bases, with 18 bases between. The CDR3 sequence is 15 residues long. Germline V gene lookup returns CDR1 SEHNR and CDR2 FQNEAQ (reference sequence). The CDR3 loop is CASSHPHRAREKLFF. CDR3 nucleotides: TGTGCCAGCAGCCACCCCCATAGGGCACGGGAAAAACTGTTTTTT.

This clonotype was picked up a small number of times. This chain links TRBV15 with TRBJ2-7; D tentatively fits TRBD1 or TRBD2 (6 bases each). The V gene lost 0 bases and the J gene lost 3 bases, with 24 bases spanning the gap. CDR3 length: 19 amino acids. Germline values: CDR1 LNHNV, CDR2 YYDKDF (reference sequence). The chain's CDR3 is CATSRERGELSGPGYEQYF. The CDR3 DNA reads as TGTGCCACCAGCAGAGAAAGGGGGGAACTGTCTGGACCTGGCTACGAGCAGTACTTC.

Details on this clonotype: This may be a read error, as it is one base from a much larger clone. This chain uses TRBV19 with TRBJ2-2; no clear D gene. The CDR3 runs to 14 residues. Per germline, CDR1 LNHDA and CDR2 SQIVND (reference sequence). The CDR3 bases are TGTGCCGGTAGTATAGGCCCTTTAACCGGGGAGCTGTTTTTT. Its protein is CAGSIGPLTGELFF.

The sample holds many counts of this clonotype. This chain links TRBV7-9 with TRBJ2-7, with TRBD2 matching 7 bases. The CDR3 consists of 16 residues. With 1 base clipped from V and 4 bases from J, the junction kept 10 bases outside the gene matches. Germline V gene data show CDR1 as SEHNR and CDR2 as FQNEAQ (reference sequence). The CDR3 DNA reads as TGTGCCAGCAGCTTAGGCAACGGGGGGATTGAATACGAGCAGTACTTC. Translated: CASSLGNGGIEYEQYF.

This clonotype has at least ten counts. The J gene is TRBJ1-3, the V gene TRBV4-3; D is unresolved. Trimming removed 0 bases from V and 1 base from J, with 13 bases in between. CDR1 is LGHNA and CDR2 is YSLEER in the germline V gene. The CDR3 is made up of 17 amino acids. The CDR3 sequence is CASSQEGYRSSGNTIYF. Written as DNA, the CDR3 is TGCGCCAGCAGCCAAGAAGGATACCGATCATCTGGAAACACCATATATTTT.

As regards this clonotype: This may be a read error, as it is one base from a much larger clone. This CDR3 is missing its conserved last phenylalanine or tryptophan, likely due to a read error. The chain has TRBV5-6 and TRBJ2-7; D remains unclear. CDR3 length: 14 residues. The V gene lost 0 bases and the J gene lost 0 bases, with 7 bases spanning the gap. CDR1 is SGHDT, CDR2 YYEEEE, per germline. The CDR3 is CASSLAANSYEQYL. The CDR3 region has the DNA TGTGCCAGCAGCTTGGCAGCCAACTCCTACGAGCAGTACCTC.

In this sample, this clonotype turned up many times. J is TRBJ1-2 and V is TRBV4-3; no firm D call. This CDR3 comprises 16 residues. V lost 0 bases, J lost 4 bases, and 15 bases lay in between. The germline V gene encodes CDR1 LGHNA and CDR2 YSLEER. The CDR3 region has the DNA TGCGCCAGCAGCCAAGATCTCGGCGATGAGGCCTATGGCTACACCTTC. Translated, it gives CASSQDLGDEAYGYTF.

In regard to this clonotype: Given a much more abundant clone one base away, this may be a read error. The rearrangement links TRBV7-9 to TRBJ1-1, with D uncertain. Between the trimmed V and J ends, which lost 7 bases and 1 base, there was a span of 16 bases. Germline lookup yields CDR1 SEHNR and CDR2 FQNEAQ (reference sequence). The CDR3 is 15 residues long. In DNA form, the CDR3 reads TGTGCCAGCACCCTAGAGAGGACCCCGAACACTGAAGCTTTCTTT. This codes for CASTLERTPNTEAFF.